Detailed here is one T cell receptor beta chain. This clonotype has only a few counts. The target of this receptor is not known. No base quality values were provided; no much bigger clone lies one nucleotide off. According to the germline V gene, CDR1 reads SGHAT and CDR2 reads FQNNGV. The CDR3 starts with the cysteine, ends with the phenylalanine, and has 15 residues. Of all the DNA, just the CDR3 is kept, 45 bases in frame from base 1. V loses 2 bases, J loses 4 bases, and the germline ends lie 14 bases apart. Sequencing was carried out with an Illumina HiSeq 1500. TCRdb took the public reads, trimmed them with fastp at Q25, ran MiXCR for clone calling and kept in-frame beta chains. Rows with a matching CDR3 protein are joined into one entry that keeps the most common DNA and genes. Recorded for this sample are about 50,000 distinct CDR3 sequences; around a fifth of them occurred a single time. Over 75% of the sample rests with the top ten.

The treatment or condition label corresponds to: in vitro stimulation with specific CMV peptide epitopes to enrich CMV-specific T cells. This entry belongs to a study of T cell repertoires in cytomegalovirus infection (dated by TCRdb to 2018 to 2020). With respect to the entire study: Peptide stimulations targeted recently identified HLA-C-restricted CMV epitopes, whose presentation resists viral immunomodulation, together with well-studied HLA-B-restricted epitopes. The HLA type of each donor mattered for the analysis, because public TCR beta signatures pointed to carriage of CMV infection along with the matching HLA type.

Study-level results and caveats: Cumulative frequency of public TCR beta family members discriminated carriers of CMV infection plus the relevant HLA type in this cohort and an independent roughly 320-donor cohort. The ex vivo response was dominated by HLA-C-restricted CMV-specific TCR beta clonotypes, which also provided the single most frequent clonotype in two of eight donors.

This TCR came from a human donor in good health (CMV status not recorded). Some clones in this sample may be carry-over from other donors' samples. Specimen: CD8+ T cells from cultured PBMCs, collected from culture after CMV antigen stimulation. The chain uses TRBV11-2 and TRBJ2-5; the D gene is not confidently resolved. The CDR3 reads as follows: CASSLSSLEAETQYF. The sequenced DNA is TGTGCCAGCAGCTTAAGTTCTCTAGAGGCAGAGACCCAGTACTTC.